This TCR beta chain was sequenced during a study of shared clonotypes between healthy human individuals. About this clone: What it binds is not known.

This CDR3 spans 16 amino acids. V was clipped by 4 bases and J by 3 bases; unmatched bases: 8. Germline loops: CDR1 SGHTA, CDR2 FQGTGA. Study outcomes and limitations: Clonotype sharing across donors was expected to vary with sequencing depth.

The assay was immunoSEQ multiplex PCR, and TCRdb's table has in-frame clones only and misses some. The sample records over 2,000,000 clones, about 93% being singletons. CD8 cells regarded as naive lacked CD45RO, were positively chosen for CCR7, and omitted terminally differentiated effector memory CD45RA+ cells. Sequencing used naive CD8+ T cells from PBMCs. This chain joins TRBV7-3 and TRBJ2-2, with 7 positions matching TRBD1. This clonotype was obtained from a man between 18 and 29 years old in good health. Some clones in this sample may be carry-over from other donors' samples. The CDR3 DNA reads as TGTGCCAGCAGCTCTCGACAGGGCCCCTACACCGGGGAGCTGTTTTTT. Translated, it gives CASSSRQGPYTGELFF.